This is a list of T cell receptor beta chains from one sample in a study of CD8 T cells in Susac syndrome. TCRdb re-derived calls from the immunoSEQ multiplex PCR reads in MiXCR, one entry per CDR3 protein. The sample contains 140,000 or so distinct CDR3 sequences, nearly 97% of which appear only once. The sequenced material came from CD4+ T cells from PBMCs. These receptors all come from a human donor with Susac syndrome. Each CDR3 is given without its conserved first and last residue.

TRBV2 | ASSGQPNTEAF
TRBV7-9 | ASSFGLGQADSYEQY
TRBV20-1 | SGDPGDTPYNEQF
TRBV9 | ASSAQFTGELF
TRBV6-5 | ASSYLQGSTEAF
TRBV14 | ASSQDPGSPLH
TRBV9 | ASSVDRGHYGYT
TRBV5-1 | ASRKGAGNTIY
TRBV7-9 | ASSLTGDEQY
TRBV6-5 | ASSYQSPWNEQF
TRBV12-5 | ASGLAGSDTQY
TRBV20-1 | SATQSGYNEQF
TRBV20-1 | SARARGTSGRRQYEQY
TRBV28 | ASTRTAYNEQF
TRBV6-5 | ASSYSGSSGEKLF
TRBV6-6 | ASSPQQGGTEAF
TRBV2 | ASSDGGAGYEQF
TRBV20-1 | SATLILAGDTDTQY
TRBV7-2 | ASSFQPLTSSNEQF
TRBV12-3/TRBV12-4 | ASTRDGNTIY